The clone carrying this TCR beta chain turned up a few times. The entry originates in a study of blood T cell repertoires in COVID-19. Study-wide background: Specimens from acute and convalescent COVID-19 originated in the United States, Italy and Spain. The analysed material was cDNA or gDNA that came from T cells, B-cell-depleted T cells, or PBMCs.

CDR1 is LNHDA and CDR2 is SQIVND in the germline V gene (reference sequence). CDR3 length equals 15 residues. Trimming pared 4 bases from V and 7 bases from J, leaving 20 bases between. In the original analysis: Nucleated cell number was recorded as an estimate derived from reference gene primer amplification. Method: immunoSEQ multiplex PCR; TCRdb's copy keeps in-frame clones and lacks some. V, J and clone size are taken as reported in that table, and D and trimming were inferred from the DNA itself. This table holds some 130,000 clones, roughly 80% found once. The V gene is TRBV19, the J gene TRBJ2-7; TRBD2 might be the D (5 bases). The TCR sequence derives from a man in his sixties who had recovered from COVID-19. The sequenced sample consisted of peripheral blood. CDR3 sequence reads: CASSTMDGLLGEQYF. The CDR3 DNA follows: TGTGCCAGTAGTACAATGGACGGACTTCTTGGGGAGCAGTACTTC.